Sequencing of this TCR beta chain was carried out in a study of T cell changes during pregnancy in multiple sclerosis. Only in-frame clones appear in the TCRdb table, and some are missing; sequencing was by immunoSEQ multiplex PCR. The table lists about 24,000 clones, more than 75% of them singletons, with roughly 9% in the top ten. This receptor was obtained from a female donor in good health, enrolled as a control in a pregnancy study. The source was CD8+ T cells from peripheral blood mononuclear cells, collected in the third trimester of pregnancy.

The CDR3 loop is CASSEAIGGGETQYF. The CDR3, as DNA: TGTGCCAGCAGTGAAGCAATCGGGGGGGGAGAGACCCAGTACTTC. The rearrangement uses TRBV6-1 and TRBJ2-5, with TRBD2 matching 8 bases. Germline loops: CDR1 MNHNS, CDR2 SASEGT. Germline trimming cut 0 bases from V and 4 bases from J; bases unmatched to any gene: 4. This CDR3 has 15 residues.